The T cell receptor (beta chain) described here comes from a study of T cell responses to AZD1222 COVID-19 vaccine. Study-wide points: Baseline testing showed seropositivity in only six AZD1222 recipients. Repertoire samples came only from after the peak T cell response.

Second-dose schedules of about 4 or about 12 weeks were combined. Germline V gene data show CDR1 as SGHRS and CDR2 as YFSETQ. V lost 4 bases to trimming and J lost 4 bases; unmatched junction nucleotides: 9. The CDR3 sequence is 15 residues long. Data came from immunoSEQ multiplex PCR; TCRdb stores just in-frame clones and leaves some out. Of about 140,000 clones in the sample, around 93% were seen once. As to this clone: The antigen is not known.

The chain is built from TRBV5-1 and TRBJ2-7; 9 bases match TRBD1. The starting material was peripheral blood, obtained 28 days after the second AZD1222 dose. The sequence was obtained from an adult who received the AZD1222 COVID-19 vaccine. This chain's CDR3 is CASSTPGTGSYEQYF. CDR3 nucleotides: TGCGCCAGCAGCACCCCCGGGACAGGGAGTTACGAGCAGTACTTC.